This entry features one T cell receptor (beta chain) sequence. The target antigen is unknown. The CDR3 covers 17 residues. V dropped 4 bases and J dropped 6 bases, with 22 bases sitting between them. The germline CDR1 and CDR2 sequences are KGHSH and LQKENI. The PCR had 60 Vbeta and 13 Jbeta primers. Profiling relied on immunoSEQ multiplex PCR, and the TCRdb table lists in-frame clones only, not all of them. This table has around 200,000 clones, about 59% appearing once. This entry belongs to a study of cytomegalovirus exposure and HLA in healthy donors. General study results and limits: Earlier findings revealed that most TCR beta V segments proved productive either about 90% or about 30% of the time. Further analysis, carried out later, found HLA-associated TCR beta chains more clonally expanded than equally common other chains. The listing of 150 to 200 TCR beta chains classed them as cytomegalovirus-associated.

The rearrangement joins TRBV18 to TRBJ2-1; D might be TRBD1 (6 bases). The receptor was derived from a man aged 40-49 years in good health and CMV-seronegative. Source material: PBMCs. The CDR3 sequence: CASSLHRDPLYGNEQFF. The CDR3, as DNA: TGTGCCAGCTCACTCCACAGGGACCCGCTATATGGCAATGAGCAGTTCTTC. The full variable domain, in which reference TRBV18 and TRBJ2-1 provide the parts outside the CDR3, is NAGVMQNPRHLVRRRGQEARLRCSPMKGHSHVYWYRQLPEEGLKFMVYLQKENIIDESGMPKERFSAEFPKEGPSILRIQQVVRGDSAAYFCASSLHRDPLYGNEQFFGPGTRLTVL.